This entry features one T cell receptor beta chain sequence. What it binds is not known. The data are from a study of T cell responses to AZD1222 COVID-19 vaccine. Looking at the study overall: The analysis combined second doses at about 4 or about 12 weeks.

Generated by immunoSEQ multiplex PCR, the TCRdb table keeps only in-frame clones and is missing some. Of 120,000 or so clones listed, about nine tenths are singletons. Study-wide points: Donors, mostly white British, included more females; clonal diversity was possibly underestimated. The CD4 TCRs associated with vaccination extended across spike and predominated at 160-218 and 743-854. Repertoire collection took place solely once the T cell response had peaked.

The ends lost 5 bases at V and 9 bases at J; junction bases unmatched: 6. The V gene's germline CDR1 is SNHLY and CDR2 FYNNEI. The length of the CDR3 is 13 residues. Sequenced material: peripheral blood, taken on day 0 of AZD1222 vaccination. This clonotype was sampled from an adult in good health. The V and J genes are TRBV2 and TRBJ2-1, with TRBD1 matching over 8 bases. In DNA, the CDR3 is TGTGCCAGCAGTCGACAGGGGCCCATTGAGCAGTTCTTC. The encoded protein is CASSRQGPIEQFF.